The next 10 T cell receptor beta chains were all read from a single sample in a study of blood T cells in healthy people across ages. With a J-beta primer mix and a sample-barcoded 5' primer, a second PCR ran about 7 to 11 cycles. TCRdb fed the 5' RACE reads into MiXCR, producing one record per CDR3 protein. This table has roughly 800,000 distinct CDR3 sequences, roughly 64% appearing once. The sequencing input was blood. The receptors here all came from a man aged 25-45 years in good health.

The chain couples TRBV29-1 to TRBJ1-2; 8 bases line up with TRBD1. The germline CDR1 and CDR2 sequences are SQVTM and ANQGSEA. With 7 bases clipped from V and 7 bases from J, the junction kept 20 bases outside the gene matches. The CDR3 spans 16 residues. CDR3 nucleotide sequence: TGCAGCGCCCGCCCGAGCGATACAGGACAGGGAGCTGGCTACACCTTC. Translated: CSARPSDTGQGAGYTF.

This chain uses TRBV5-8 with TRBJ2-5, with 9 nucleotides matching TRBD1. Trimming took 4 bases from V and 5 from J; bases not matched to a gene: 9. CDR1 and CDR2 from the germline V gene are SGHTS and YDEGEE. The CDR3 has 15 amino acids. The CDR3 region is CASSLRDREEETQYF. CDR3 nucleotides: TGTGCCAGCAGCCTCCGGGACAGGGAGGAGGAGACCCAGTACTTC.

The chain couples TRBV20-1 to TRBJ2-5, with 8 nucleotides matching TRBD2. The end of the DNA aligns better with TRBJ2-7, so the J call may be wrong. Looked up from germline, CDR1 is DFQATT and CDR2 is SNEGSKA (reference sequence). This CDR3 has 16 amino acids. CDR3 protein: CSARDSIRGGLHEQYF. The CDR3 region has the DNA TGCAGTGCTAGAGACTCTATTCGGGGGGGCCTACACGAGCAGTACTTC.

V is TRBV12-3 or TRBV12-4 and J is TRBJ2-3; possible D gene TRBD1, 6 bases. This CDR3 region has 12 residues. The V end lost 2 bases, the J end lost 10 bases, and 10 bases lay between the germline ends. Written as DNA, the CDR3 is TGTGCCAGCAGTTTATACAGGGACGCGCAGTATTTT. Translated: CASSLYRDAQYF.

The V and J genes are TRBV4-2 and TRBJ2-2; 7 nucleotides line up with TRBD2. With V trimmed by 0 bases and J by 7 bases, 5 bases remained unmatched. CDR1 is LGHNA, CDR2 YNFKEQ, per germline. The CDR3 spans 15 residues. For the CDR3, the DNA is TGTGCCAGCAGCCAAGAGGGAGGGCGAAGCGGGGAGCTGTTTTTT. It encodes CASSQEGGRSGELFF.

The chain couples TRBV4-2 to TRBJ2-7, with D possibly matching TRBD2 (6 bases). The germline CDR1 and CDR2 sequences are LGHNA and YNFKEQ. Trimming cost V 11 bases and J 6 bases, with 23 bases left between them. The length of the CDR3 is 14 residues. The CDR3 loop reads CASGAWGDAGEQYF. The CDR3 nucleotides read TGTGCCTCCGGTGCATGGGGGGATGCGGGCGAGCAGTACTTC.

The V call is TRBV6-1, the J call TRBJ2-3, with 8 bases lining up with TRBD1. The CDR3 length is 19 residues. CDR1 is MNHNS and CDR2 is SASEGT in the germline V gene. V dropped 5 bases and J dropped 2; count of bases not matched to a gene: 18. CDR3 DNA: TGTGCCAGCAGTATTTCCCACCGGGACAGGAAGTATATCACAGATACGCAGTATTTT. This gives the protein CASSISHRDRKYITDTQYF.

This clonotype was detected a few times. This chain uses TRBV10-3 with TRBJ2-3; 11 nucleotides match TRBD2. Germline loops: CDR1 ENHRY, CDR2 SYGVKD. V lost 3 bases and J lost 1; bases outside the gene matches: 12. The CDR3 has 19 amino acids. The CDR3 bases are TGTGCCATCAGTGATCGAGGGAGGGGACTAGCGGAGCGCACAGATACGCAGTATTTT. This translates into CAISDRGRGLAERTDTQYF.

This clonotype showed up just a few times. This chain connects TRBV20-1 to TRBJ2-7; D remains ambiguous. The V gene's germline CDR1 is DFQATT and CDR2 SNEGSKA (reference sequence). The ends were cut back, 2 bases at V and 1 base at J, with 9 bases in the middle. The length of the CDR3 is 13 residues. CDR3 in amino acids: CSARRFPSYEQYF. The CDR3 bases are TGCAGTGCTAGACGCTTTCCGTCCTACGAGCAGTACTTC.

This chain connects TRBV10-3 to TRBJ2-1, with TRBD2 identical over 13 bases. Trimming at V came to 1 base and at J to 7 bases, leaving 4 bases not matched to a gene. The CDR3 is 16 residues long. Germline CDR1 and CDR2: ENHRY and SYGVKD. CDR3 amino acids: CAISELTSGGTNEQFF. CDR3 sequence (DNA): TGTGCCATCAGTGAGTTGACTAGCGGGGGGACGAATGAGCAGTTCTTC.